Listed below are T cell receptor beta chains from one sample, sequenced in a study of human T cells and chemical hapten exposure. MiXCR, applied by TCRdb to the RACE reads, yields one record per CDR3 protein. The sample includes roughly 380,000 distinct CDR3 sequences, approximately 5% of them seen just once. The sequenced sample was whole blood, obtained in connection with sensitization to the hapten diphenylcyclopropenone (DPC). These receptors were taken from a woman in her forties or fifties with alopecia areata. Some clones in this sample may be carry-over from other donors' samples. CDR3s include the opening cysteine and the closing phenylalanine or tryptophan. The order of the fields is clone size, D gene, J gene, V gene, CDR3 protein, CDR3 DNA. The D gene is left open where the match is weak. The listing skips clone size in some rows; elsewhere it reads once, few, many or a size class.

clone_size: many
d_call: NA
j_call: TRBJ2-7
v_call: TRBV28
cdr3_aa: CASSLARDICEQYF
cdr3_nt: TGTGCCAGCAGTTTGGCCCGGGACATATGCGAGCAGTACTTC

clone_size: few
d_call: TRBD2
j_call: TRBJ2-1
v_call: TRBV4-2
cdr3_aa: CASSQRLAVGGEQFF
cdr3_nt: TGTGCCAGCAGCCAAAGACTAGCGGTGGGGGGTGAGCAGTTCTTC

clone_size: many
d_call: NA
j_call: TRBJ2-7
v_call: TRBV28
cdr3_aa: CASLRRFPYEQYF
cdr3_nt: TGTGCCAGCCTTCGACGCTTTCCCTACGAGCAGTACTTC

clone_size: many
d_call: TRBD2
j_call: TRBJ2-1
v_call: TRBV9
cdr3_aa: CASSGGLAGGRLNEQFF
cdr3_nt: TGTGCCAGCAGCGGCGGACTAGCGGGAGGGCGATTGAATGAGCAGTTCTTC

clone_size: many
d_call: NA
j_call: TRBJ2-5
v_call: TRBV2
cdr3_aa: CASSSSDIPEGTQYF
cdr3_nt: TGTGCCAGCAGTTCCTCCGACATCCCCGAGGGGACCCAGTACTTC

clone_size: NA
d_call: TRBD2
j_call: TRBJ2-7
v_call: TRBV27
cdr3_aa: CASSLWGGGEQYF
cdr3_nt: TGTGCCAGCAGTTTATGGGGGGGAGGCGAGCAGTACTTC

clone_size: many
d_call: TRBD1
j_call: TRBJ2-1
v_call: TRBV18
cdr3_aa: CASSPQGAVNEQFF
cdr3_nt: TGTGCCAGCTCACCACAGGGGGCGGTCAATGAGCAGTTCTTC

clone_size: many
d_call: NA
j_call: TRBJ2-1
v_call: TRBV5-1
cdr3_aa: CASSLNGGPLNEQFF
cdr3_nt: TGCGCCAGCAGCTTGAACGGGGGCCCCCTCAATGAGCAGTTCTTC

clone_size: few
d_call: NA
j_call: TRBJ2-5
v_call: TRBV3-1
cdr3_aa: CASSHFGGLETQYF
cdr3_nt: TGTGCCAGCAGCCATTTCGGGGGCCTCGAGACCCAGTACTTC

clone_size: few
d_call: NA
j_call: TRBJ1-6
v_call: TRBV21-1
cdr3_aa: CASTSFRFLGSPLHF
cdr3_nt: TGTGCCAGCACCTCTTTTCGGTTCCTGGGTTCACCCCTCCACTTT

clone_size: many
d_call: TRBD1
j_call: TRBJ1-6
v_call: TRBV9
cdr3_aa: CASSAPGQINSPLHF
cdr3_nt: TGTGCCAGCAGCGCGCCGGGACAGATAAATTCACCCCTCCACTTT

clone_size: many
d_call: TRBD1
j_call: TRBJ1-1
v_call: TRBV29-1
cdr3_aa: CSVESRGPAFF
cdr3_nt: TGCAGCGTTGAAAGCAGGGGGCCAGCTTTCTTT

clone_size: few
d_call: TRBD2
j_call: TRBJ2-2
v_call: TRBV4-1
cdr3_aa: CASSLLAGAPGELFF
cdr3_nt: TGCGCCAGCAGCCTTTTAGCGGGGGCCCCCGGGGAGCTGTTTTTT

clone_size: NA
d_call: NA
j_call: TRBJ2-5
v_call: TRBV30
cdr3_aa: CAWSVEPGETQYF
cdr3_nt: TGTGCCTGGAGTGTAGAACCAGGAGAGACCCAGTACTTC

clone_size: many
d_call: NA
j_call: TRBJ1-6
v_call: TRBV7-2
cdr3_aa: CASSLGRQGGVLSPLHF
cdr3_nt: TGTGCCAGCAGCTTAGGTCGGCAGGGAGGAGTATTGTCACCCCTCCACTTT

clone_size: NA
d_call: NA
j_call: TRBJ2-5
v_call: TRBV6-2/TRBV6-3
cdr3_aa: CASSYSAGLETQYF
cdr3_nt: TGTGCCAGCAGTTACTCCGCAGGGTTGGAGACCCAGTACTTC

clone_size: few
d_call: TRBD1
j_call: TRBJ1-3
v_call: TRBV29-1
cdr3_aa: CSVPDREDSGNTIYF
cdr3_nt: TGCAGCGTTCCCGACAGGGAAGACTCTGGAAACACCATATATTTT

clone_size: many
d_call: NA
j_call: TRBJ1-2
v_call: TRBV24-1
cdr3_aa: CATSDDGWFGGYTF
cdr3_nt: TGTGCCACCAGTGACGATGGCTGGTTTGGGGGCTACACCTTC

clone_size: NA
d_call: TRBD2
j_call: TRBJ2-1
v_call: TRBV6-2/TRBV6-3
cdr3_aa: CASSYSKVSGGTSGRDEQFF
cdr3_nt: TGTGCCAGCAGTTACTCGAAAGTGTCCGGGGGGACTAGCGGGAGGGATGAGCAGTTCTTC

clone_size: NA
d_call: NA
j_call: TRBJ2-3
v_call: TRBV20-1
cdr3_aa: CSARESAVITQYF
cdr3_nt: TGCAGTGCTAGAGAATCGGCGGTAATTACGCAGTATTTT

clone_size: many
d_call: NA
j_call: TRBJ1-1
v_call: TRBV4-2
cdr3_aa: CASSPRLASDREAFF
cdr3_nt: TGTGCCAGCAGCCCGCGGCTCGCCTCTGACAGGGAAGCTTTCTTT

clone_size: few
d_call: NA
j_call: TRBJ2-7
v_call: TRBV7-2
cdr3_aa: CASSLAPVGGNYEQYF
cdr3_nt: TGTGCCAGCAGCTTAGCCCCCGTTGGGGGAAACTACGAGCAGTACTTC

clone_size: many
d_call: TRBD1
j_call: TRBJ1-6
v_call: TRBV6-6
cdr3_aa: CATSRGTANSPLHF
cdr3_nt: TGTGCCACTTCCAGGGGGACGGCTAATTCACCCCTCCACTTT

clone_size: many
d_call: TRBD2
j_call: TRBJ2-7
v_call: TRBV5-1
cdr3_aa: CASSVGGTTIYEQYF
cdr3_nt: TGCGCCAGCAGCGTTGGGGGGACTACTATCTACGAGCAGTACTTC

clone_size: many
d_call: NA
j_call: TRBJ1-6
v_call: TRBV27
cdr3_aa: CASSLAGYNSPLHF
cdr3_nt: TGTGCCAGCAGTTTAGCAGGGTATAATTCACCCCTCCACTTT

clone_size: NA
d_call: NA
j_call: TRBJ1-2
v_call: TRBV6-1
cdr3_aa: CASSERLQGYLYGYTF
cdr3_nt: TGTGCCAGCAGTGAACGGTTACAGGGATATCTCTATGGCTACACCTTC

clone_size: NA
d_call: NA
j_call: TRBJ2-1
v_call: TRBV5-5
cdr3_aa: CASSPAGGEWEQFF
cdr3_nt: TGTGCCAGCAGCCCCGCCGGAGGGGAATGGGAGCAGTTCTTC

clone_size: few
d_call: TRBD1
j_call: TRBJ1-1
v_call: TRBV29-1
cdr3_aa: CSVEEVRGKTEAFF
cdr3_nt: TGCAGCGTTGAAGAGGTCAGGGGGAAAACTGAAGCTTTCTTT

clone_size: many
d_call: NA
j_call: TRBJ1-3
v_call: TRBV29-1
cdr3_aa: CSVALWAAGNTIYF
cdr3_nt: TGCAGCGTTGCCCTCTGGGCCGCTGGAAACACCATATATTTT

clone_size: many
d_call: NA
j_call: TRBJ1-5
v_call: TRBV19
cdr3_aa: CASSITGTQPQHF
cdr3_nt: TGTGCCAGTAGTATAACAGGGACCCAGCCCCAGCATTTT

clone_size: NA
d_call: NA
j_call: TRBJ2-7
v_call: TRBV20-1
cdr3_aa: CSANRVEQYF
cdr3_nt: TGCAGTGCTAACAGGGTCGAGCAGTACTTC

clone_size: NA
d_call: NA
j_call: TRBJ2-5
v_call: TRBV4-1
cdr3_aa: CASSQESVGTAQYF
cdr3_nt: TGCGCCAGCAGCCAAGAGTCTGTGGGGACGGCCCAGTACTTC

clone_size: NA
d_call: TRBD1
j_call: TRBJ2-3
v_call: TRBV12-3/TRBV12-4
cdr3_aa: CASSFSRDRGRTDTQYF
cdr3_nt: TGTGCCAGCAGTTTTTCCCGGGACAGGGGAAGAACCGATACGCAGTATTTT

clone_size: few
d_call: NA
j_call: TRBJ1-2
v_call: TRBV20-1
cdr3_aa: CSARDRGTLYGYTF
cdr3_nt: TGCAGTGCTAGAGATCGAGGGACGCTGTATGGCTACACCTTC

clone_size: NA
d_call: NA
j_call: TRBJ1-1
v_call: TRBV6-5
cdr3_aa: CASSYLGLEAFF
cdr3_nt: TGTGCCAGCAGTTATTTGGGACTTGAAGCTTTCTTT

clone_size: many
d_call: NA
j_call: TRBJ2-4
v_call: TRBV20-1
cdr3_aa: CSANARGRDIQYF
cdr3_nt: TGCAGTGCTAACGCTAGAGGAAGAGACATTCAGTACTTC

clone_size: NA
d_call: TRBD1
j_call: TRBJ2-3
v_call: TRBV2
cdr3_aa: CASSRQGITDTQYF
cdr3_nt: TGTGCCAGCTCGAGACAGGGGATTACAGATACGCAGTATTTT

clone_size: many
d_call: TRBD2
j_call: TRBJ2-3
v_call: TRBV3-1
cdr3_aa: CASSYLADTSTDTQYF
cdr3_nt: TGTGCCAGCAGCTATCTAGCGGACACTAGCACAGATACGCAGTATTTT

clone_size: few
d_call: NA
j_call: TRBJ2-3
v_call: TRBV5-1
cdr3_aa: CASSRPAGGSADTQYF
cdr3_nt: TGCGCCAGCAGCCGCCCGGCCGGGGGCAGCGCAGATACGCAGTATTTT

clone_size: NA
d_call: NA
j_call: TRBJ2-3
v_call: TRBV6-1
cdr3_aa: CASSDRAKPATDTQYF
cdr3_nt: TGTGCCAGCAGTGATAGGGCCAAGCCAGCCACAGATACGCAGTATTTT

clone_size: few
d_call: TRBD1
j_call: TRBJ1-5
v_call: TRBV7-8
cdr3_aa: CASSKLPGQVNQPQHF
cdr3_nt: TGTGCCAGCAGCAAATTGCCCGGACAGGTCAATCAGCCCCAGCATTTT

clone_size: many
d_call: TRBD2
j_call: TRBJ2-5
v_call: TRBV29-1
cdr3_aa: CSVSTTSGRRETQYF
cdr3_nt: TGCAGCGTTTCTACGACTAGCGGGAGGAGAGAGACCCAGTACTTC

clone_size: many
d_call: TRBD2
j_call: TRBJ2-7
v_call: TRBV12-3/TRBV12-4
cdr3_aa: CASRSSGNYEQYF
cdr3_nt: TGTGCCAGCAGGTCCAGCGGGAACTACGAGCAGTACTTC

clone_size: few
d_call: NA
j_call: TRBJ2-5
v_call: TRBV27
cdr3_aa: CASSFGSLRDQYF
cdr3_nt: TGTGCCAGCAGTTTTGGCAGTTTGAGAGACCAGTACTTC

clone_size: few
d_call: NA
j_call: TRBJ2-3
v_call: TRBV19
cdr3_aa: CASRGRGLTDTQYF
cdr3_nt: TGTGCCAGTCGCGGGCGGGGCCTCACAGATACGCAGTATTTT

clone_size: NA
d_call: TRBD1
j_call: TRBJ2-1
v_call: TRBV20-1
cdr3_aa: CSAREDRDILSSYNEQFF
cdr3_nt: TGCAGTGCTAGAGAGGACAGGGACATACTGAGCTCCTACAATGAGCAGTTCTTC

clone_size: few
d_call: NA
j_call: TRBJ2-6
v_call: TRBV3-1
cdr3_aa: CASSQDPGGANVLTF
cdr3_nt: TGTGCCAGCAGCCAGGATCCAGGCGGGGCCAACGTCCTGACTTTC

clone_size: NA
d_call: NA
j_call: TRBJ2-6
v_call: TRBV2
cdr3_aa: CASSEQGAANVLTF
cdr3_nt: TGTGCCAGCAGTGAACAGGGAGCTGCCAACGTCCTGACTTTC

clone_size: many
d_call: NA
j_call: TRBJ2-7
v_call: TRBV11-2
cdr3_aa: CASSPGPTLYEQYF
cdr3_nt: TGTGCCAGCAGCCCCGGGCCAACCCTATACGAGCAGTACTTC

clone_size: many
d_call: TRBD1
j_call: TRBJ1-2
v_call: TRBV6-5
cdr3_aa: CASRRDRGNYGYTF
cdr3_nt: TGTGCCAGCAGAAGGGACAGGGGGAACTATGGCTACACCTTC

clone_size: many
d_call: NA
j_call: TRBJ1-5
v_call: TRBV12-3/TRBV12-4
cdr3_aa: CASSVAGNQPQHF
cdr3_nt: TGTGCCAGCAGTGTCGCAGGAAATCAGCCCCAGCATTTT

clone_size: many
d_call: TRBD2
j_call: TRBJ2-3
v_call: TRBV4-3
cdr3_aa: CASSQGWGTSGTADTQYF
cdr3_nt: TGCGCCAGCAGCCAGGGATGGGGGACTAGCGGGACCGCAGATACGCAGTATTTT